What follows is one TCR beta chain and its context. Its cognate antigen is unknown. This sample is drawn from a study of T cell responses to AZD1222 COVID-19 vaccine. Overall study results and limits: Reportedly, close to half of spike-specific TCRs are directed against unmutated variant regions. Among vaccine-associated CD4 TCRs, coverage spanned spike, with dominance at 160-218 and 743-854. At study baseline, merely several AZD1222 recipients were seropositive.

The protocol was immunoSEQ multiplex PCR, while the TCRdb copy is restricted to in-frame clones and leaves out a portion. The sample includes 150,000 or so clones, roughly nine tenths of them seen just once. The source is an adult in good health. This material consisted of peripheral blood, taken on day 0 of AZD1222 vaccination.

In DNA form, the CDR3 reads TGTGCCAGCAGCTCCCAGAGTAGCGGAAGCTCCTACGAGCAGTACTTC. Translating it yields CASSSQSSGSSYEQYF. The chain combines TRBV7-6 with TRBJ2-7; TRBD2 is a possible D gene (6 bases). CDR1 is SGHVS, CDR2 FNYEAQ, per germline. Trimming stripped 4 bases from V and 0 bases from J, with 16 bases between. The CDR3 contains 16 residues.